These 10 T cell receptor beta chains came from one sample sequenced in a study of human T cells and chemical hapten exposure. Time point described: patch test 1, 2 weeks after DPC sensitization. The sample's treatment: therapeutic diphenylcyclopropenone sensitization with weekly scalp DPC. TCRdb analysed the RACE reads with MiXCR anew, one entry per CDR3 protein. The repertoire has roughly 45,000 distinct CDR3 sequences, 9% to 9.5% of them found once; the top ten carry around 4%. The sample was whole blood, taken in connection with sensitization to the hapten diphenylcyclopropenone (DPC). These receptors were taken from a woman in her fifties or sixties with alopecia areata. Some clones in this sample may be carry-over from other donors' samples.

This clonotype occurred a few times. The rearrangement uses TRBV4-3 and TRBJ1-2, with D uncertain. The germline gives CDR1 LGHNA, CDR2 YSLEER. Deletions cut 0 bases from V and 5 bases from J, with 13 bases between. The CDR3 loop spans 15 amino acids. The CDR3 spells CASSQDRTLVYGYTF. The CDR3 nucleotides read TGCGCCAGCAGCCAAGATCGCACTCTAGTATATGGCTACACCTTC.

This clonotype was detected many times. V usage is TRBV29-1 and J usage is TRBJ2-7; 8 bases are shared with TRBD1. The CDR3 is made up of 16 amino acids. V lost 1 base to trimming and J lost 2 bases; unmatched junction nucleotides: 10. Germline V gene data show CDR1 as SQVTM and CDR2 as ANQGSEA. This CDR3 is CSVEGKGDRRTYEQYF. The CDR3 DNA follows: TGCAGCGTTGAAGGAAAAGGGGACAGGAGGACCTACGAGCAGTACTTC.

This clonotype was recorded many times. The chain is built from TRBV18 and TRBJ1-3; 7 bases are shared with TRBD1. Trimming cost V 3 bases and J 3 bases; bases outside gene matches: 17. The length of the CDR3 is 19 residues. Germline V gene sequence: CDR1 KGHSH, CDR2 LQKENI. CDR3 in amino acids: CASSPRTPTGKGVGNTIYF. For the CDR3, the DNA is TGTGCCAGCTCACCGCGGACCCCGACAGGGAAAGGTGTTGGAAACACCATATATTTT.

This clonotype is medium-sized (0.01 to 0.1%) by share. The rearrangement links TRBV15 to TRBJ1-5; 9 nucleotides agree with TRBD1. The CDR3 sequence is 17 residues long. The germline V gene encodes CDR1 LNHNV and CDR2 YYDKDF (reference sequence). V gave up 3 bases and J gave up 7 bases; unmatched junction bases: 13. CDR3 loop: CATSSGFDGTGSQPQHF. In DNA, the CDR3 is TGTGCCACCAGCAGCGGATTCGACGGGACAGGGTCACAGCCCCAGCATTTT.

This clonotype was counted ten times or more. CDR3 DNA sequence: TGTGCCTGGAATTCGTACACTGAAGCTTTCTTT. Its protein is CAWNSYTEAFF. The rearrangement links TRBV30 to TRBJ1-1; D ambiguous. CDR1 and CDR2 (germline): GTSNPN, SVGIG (reference sequence). This CDR3 is 11 amino acids long. The V gene lost 4 bases and the J gene lost 3 bases, with 6 bases spanning the gap.

The table lists this clonotype with many counts. This chain connects TRBV11-2 to TRBJ2-1, with 10 bases identical to TRBD2. CDR3 length: 15 amino acids. V lost 4 bases, J lost 0 bases, and 0 bases stayed unmatched. The germline gives CDR1 SGHAT, CDR2 FQNNGV. The CDR3 DNA reads as TGTGCCAGCAGCTCTAGCGGGAGCTCCTACAATGAGCAGTTCTTC. As protein: CASSSSGSSYNEQFF.

The chain joins TRBV29-1 to TRBJ1-2; D uncertain. Trimming stripped 3 bases from V and 4 bases from J, with 6 bases between. The CDR3 is 11 residues long. Germline-derived CDR1 and CDR2 are SQVTM and ANQGSEA. CDR3 residues: CSVDSPYGYTF. The CDR3 nucleotides are TGCAGCGTTGACTCCCCCTATGGCTACACCTTC.

This clonotype was recorded many times. The CDR3 protein is CSVEDIGQGFGNTIYF. The CDR3 DNA sequence: TGCAGCGTTGAAGATATCGGACAGGGGTTTGGAAACACCATATATTTT. The chain has TRBV29-1 and TRBJ1-3; 9 bases align to TRBD1. The CDR3 covers 16 residues. V shed 0 bases, J shed 3 bases, and the junction held 6 bases outside the gene matches. Germline V gene sequence: CDR1 SQVTM, CDR2 ANQGSEA.

This clonotype has a count of ten or more. V usage is TRBV4-1 and J usage is TRBJ2-2; 12 bases map to TRBD2. The germline V gene encodes CDR1 MGHRA and CDR2 YSYEKL. Trimming took 4 bases from V and 9 from J; bases not matched to a gene: 9. The CDR3 consists of 16 residues. CDR3 nucleotides: TGCGCCAGCAGCCGCGGGGGGACTAGCGGGCCCCGGGAGCTGTTTTTT. Amino acids: CASSRGGTSGPRELFF.

The sample holds many counts of this clonotype. This chain links TRBV3-1 with TRBJ1-2, with 10 nucleotides matching TRBD1. J gave up 8 bases and V 1 base, and 7 bases lay outside the gene matches. Looked up from germline, CDR1 is LGHDT and CDR2 is YNNKEL (reference sequence). This CDR3 contains 15 residues. The DNA for the CDR3 is TGTGCCAGCAGCCAAGGGCTCGACAGGGGGCTCGGCTACACCTTC. This encodes CASSQGLDRGLGYTF.